This T cell receptor beta chain emerged from a study of cytomegalovirus exposure and HLA in healthy donors. This CDR3 is 15 amino acids long. The germline CDR1 and CDR2 sequences are SGHDN and FVKESK. V was cut by 1 base and J by 5 bases, with 12 bases left in between. General study points: Sequencing depth roughly uniform across donors was assumed in presence/absence analyses. Cytomegalovirus-associated TCR beta chains were listed, numbering 150 to 200.

About this clone itself: The antigen remains unidentified.

This PCR relied on a set of 60 Vbeta primers and 13 Jbeta primers. Original analysis: As a later analysis found, there were 80 million or so unique TCR beta chains, of which around 10 million were shared. Method: immunoSEQ multiplex PCR; TCRdb's copy keeps in-frame clones and lacks some. The DNA was the basis for D and trimming; V, J and clone size are from that table. The sample yields almost 90,000 clones, about 85% seen once. The specimen was PBMCs. The rearrangement uses TRBV14 and TRBJ2-1; D is possibly TRBD2 (6 bases). This sequence was found in a man aged 40-50 years in good health and CMV-seropositive. The CDR3 DNA is TGTGCCAGCAGCCAAGCTCGCGGAGGGAACAATGAGCAGTTCTTC. Protein: CASSQARGGNNEQFF.